This entry lists 7 T cell receptor beta chains sequenced from one sample in a study of T cell responses to AZD1222 COVID-19 vaccine. Assay: immunoSEQ multiplex PCR; the TCRdb copy retains only in-frame clones and omits some. This sample has about 85,000 clones, with more than 70% found just once. The sample here was peripheral blood, taken on day 0 of AZD1222 vaccination. These receptors were obtained from an adult in good health.

This clone was recorded once. V usage is TRBV15 and J usage is TRBJ2-1; D is undetermined. CDR3 length: 12 residues. Deletions cut 11 bases from V and 5 bases from J, with 13 bases between. From germline, CDR1 is LNHNV and CDR2 YYDKDF (reference sequence). The DNA for the CDR3 is TGTGCCCACCGTCCCCCGAACAATGAGCAGTTCTTC. Its protein is CAHRPPNNEQFF.

The rearrangement uses TRBV19 and TRBJ2-3; D is undetermined. Between the trimmed V and J ends, which lost 3 bases and 6 bases, there was a span of 4 bases. Germline values: CDR1 LNHDA, CDR2 SQIVND (reference sequence). The CDR3 spans 11 residues. The CDR3 here is CASSMSDTQYF. The CDR3 DNA sequence: TGTGCCAGTAGTATGAGTGATACGCAGTATTTT.

This CDR3 is CASSLGQGRETQYF. CDR3 coding DNA: TGTGCCAGCTCCCTCGGACAGGGGAGGGAGACCCAGTACTTC. The chain employs TRBV18 and TRBJ2-5; 9 bases match TRBD1. The CDR3 has 14 residues. Germline assignment: CDR1 KGHSH and CDR2 LQKENI. Losses at the gene ends were 6 bases for V and 5 bases for J; bases not matched to a gene: 7.

The V gene is TRBV18, the J gene TRBJ1-6; 7 bases are shared with TRBD1. The V segment lost 3 bases and the J segment 7 bases; nucleotides outside the gene matches: 6. Germline lookup yields CDR1 KGHSH and CDR2 LQKENI. CDR3 length equals 15 residues. CDR3 sequence reads: CASSPLTGTNSPLHF. DNA of the CDR3: TGTGCCAGCTCACCTCTGACAGGGACCAATTCACCCCTCCACTTT.

The gene calls are TRBV5-1 and TRBJ2-5; D unresolved. V shed 0 bases and J shed 5 bases, with 11 bases lying between them. CDR1 is SGHRS and CDR2 is YFSETQ in the germline V gene. This CDR3 contains 14 residues. CDR3 region: CASSLDVVAETQYF. The CDR3 region has the DNA TGCGCCAGCAGCTTGGACGTAGTGGCGGAGACCCAGTACTTC.

The chain uses TRBV18 and TRBJ2-5, with 8 bases that match TRBD1. V trimming: 3 bases; J trimming: 7 bases; junction bases outside the gene matches: 10. This CDR3 is 15 amino acids long. Germline loops: CDR1 KGHSH, CDR2 LQKENI. CDR3 DNA: TGTGCCAGCTCACCTGAGACAGGGGCGATGGTGACCCAGTACTTC. Its protein product is CASSPETGAMVTQYF.

This clone was observed a few times. V usage is TRBV29-1 and J usage is TRBJ2-2; 7 bases fit TRBD1. CDR3 size: 13 residues. Trimming took 6 bases from V and 3 from J; bases not matched to a gene: 4. Germline CDR1 reads SQVTM; CDR2 reads ANQGSEA. CDR3 loop: CSVGQSYTGELFF. CDR3 DNA: TGCAGCGTGGGACAGAGCTACACCGGGGAGCTGTTTTTT.